These T cell receptor beta chains were read from a single sample in a study of blood T cell repertoires in COVID-19. Generated by immunoSEQ multiplex PCR, the TCRdb table keeps only in-frame clones and is missing some. This table holds about 180,000 clones, 90% found once. The sequenced sample consisted of peripheral blood. The receptor set was obtained from a man aged 50-59 years with acute or convalescent COVID-19. Both conserved end residues are part of each CDR3. A row's size may be missing; if present it is once, few, many or a size class.

abundance	j_gene	v_gene	CDR3aa
-	TRBJ1-5	TRBV4-2	CASSPSGDQPQHF
-	TRBJ2-1	TRBV7-7	CASSLTTSGGGGEQFF
few	TRBJ1-1	TRBV19	CASSIDQGLWTEAFF
-	TRBJ2-7	TRBV7-9	CASSLEGDYEQYF
-	TRBJ2-6	TRBV2	CASRRGTSGSGANVLTF
-	TRBJ2-7	TRBV5-1	CASSPWTGGGYEQYF
-	TRBJ1-5	TRBV10-3	CAISEKTGGNQPQHF
-	TRBJ1-1	TRBV19	CASSTQGRGAFF
-	TRBJ2-5	TRBV6-5	CASSYRGGGVGETQYF
-	TRBJ1-4	TRBV19	CASTIWGLNEKLFF
-	TRBJ1-1	TRBV6-6	CASSYSRPQMNTEAFF
-	TRBJ2-1	TRBV20-1	CSGLDNEQFF
once	TRBJ2-1	TRBV6-2/TRBV6-3	CASSLSGQPSYNEQFF
-	TRBJ1-1	TRBV5-4	CASSLGQTNTEAFF
-	TRBJ1-4	TRBV4-1	CASSQVSGGAGKLFF
-	TRBJ2-3	TRBV29-1	CSAETSGGLGDTQYF
-	TRBJ1-1	TRBV11-2	CASSRDRDNTEAFF
-	TRBJ2-7	TRBV2	CASSQLAGRSYEQYF
-	TRBJ1-2	TRBV30	CAWSVRGLRYGYTF
-	TRBJ1-5	TRBV18	CASSVSTGGGQPQHF
once	TRBJ2-1	TRBV7-9	CASRPDRGPYNEQFF
-	TRBJ2-1	TRBV4-2	CASSPHHLRGTYNEQFF
-	TRBJ1-1	TRBV7-2	CASSLGGWGAEAFF
-	TRBJ2-1	TRBV6-2/TRBV6-3	CASSYSEGTNEQFF
-	TRBJ2-7	TRBV11-2	CASSRLAATYEQYF
-	TRBJ2-3	TRBV11-2	CASSRNRGTDTQYF